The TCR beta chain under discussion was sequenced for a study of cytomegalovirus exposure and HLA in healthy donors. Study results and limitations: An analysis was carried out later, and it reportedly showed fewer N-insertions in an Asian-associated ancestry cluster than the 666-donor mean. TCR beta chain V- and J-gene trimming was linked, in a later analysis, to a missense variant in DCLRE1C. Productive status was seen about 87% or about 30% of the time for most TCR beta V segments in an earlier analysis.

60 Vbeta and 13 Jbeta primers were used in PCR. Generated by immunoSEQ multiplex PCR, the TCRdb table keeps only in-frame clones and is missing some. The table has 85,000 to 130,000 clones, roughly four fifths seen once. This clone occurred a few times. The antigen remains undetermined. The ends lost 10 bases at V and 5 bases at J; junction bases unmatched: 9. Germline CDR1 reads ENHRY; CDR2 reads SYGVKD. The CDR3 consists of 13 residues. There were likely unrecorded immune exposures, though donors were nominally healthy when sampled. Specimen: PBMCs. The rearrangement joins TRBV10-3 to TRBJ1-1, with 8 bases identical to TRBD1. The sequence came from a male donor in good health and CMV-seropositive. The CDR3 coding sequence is TGTGCCAGCAGCACTGGACAGGGTACTGAAGCTTTCTTT. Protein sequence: CASSTGQGTEAFF.